The 11 T cell receptor beta chains in this list originate from one sample, sequenced in a study of blood T cell repertoires in COVID-19. This table comes from immunoSEQ multiplex PCR, and its TCRdb copy is limited to in-frame clones, with some not included. The table shows 35,000 to 45,000 clones, with around nine tenths occurring only once. The sample was peripheral blood. Receptors originate from a human donor in a cohort sampled during active COVID-19.

The rearrangement uses TRBV11-3 and TRBJ2-2; TRBD1 is a possible D gene (5 bases). The germline gives CDR1 SGHNT, CDR2 YENEEA. The CDR3 contains 16 residues. V was cut by 2 bases and J by 0 bases, with 10 bases left in between. The CDR3 DNA sequence: TGTGCCAGCAGCTTAAGGGGCAGGTCGAACACCGGGGAGCTGTTTTTT. As protein: CASSLRGRSNTGELFF.

This chain connects TRBV28 to TRBJ1-2; TRBD1 is a possible D gene (6 bases). Germline lookup yields CDR1 MDHEN and CDR2 SYDVKM. The CDR3 loop spans 13 amino acids. V was trimmed by 9 bases and J by 4 bases, leaving 15 bases between them. CDR3 amino acids: CASNTRGVYGYTF. The DNA for the CDR3 is TGTGCCAGTAATACCAGGGGTGTCTATGGCTACACCTTC.

The chain links TRBV5-1 to TRBJ2-7; 8 bases are a match to TRBD1. This CDR3 is 14 amino acids long. V was clipped by 4 bases and J by 4 bases; unmatched bases: 7. CDR1 and CDR2 (germline): SGHRS, YFSETQ. The CDR3 reads CASSGRTGRYEQYF. The CDR3 DNA sequence: TGCGCCAGCAGCGGAAGGACAGGGCGGTACGAGCAGTACTTC.

This chain joins TRBV6-6 and TRBJ2-3, with 8 bases aligning to TRBD2. The CDR3 is made up of 14 amino acids. Germline V gene sequence: CDR1 MNHNY, CDR2 SVGAGI (reference sequence). The J segment lost 6 bases and the V segment lost 8 bases, leaving 10 bases of the junction unmatched. This CDR3 reads CASHTLGTRDTQYF. DNA for the CDR3: TGTGCCAGCCATACCCTCGGGACTAGGGATACGCAGTATTTT.

J is TRBJ2-7 and V is TRBV7-2; TRBD2 aligns across 11 bases. V shed 0 bases and J 0 bases; nucleotides not matched to a gene: 4. From germline, CDR1 is SGHTA and CDR2 FQGNSA. The length of the CDR3 is 17 residues. This chain's CDR3 is CASSLAGTSGSSYEQYF. The CDR3 DNA sequence: TGTGCCAGCAGCTTAGCTGGGACTAGCGGAAGCTCCTACGAGCAGTACTTC.

The chain is built from TRBV6-6 and TRBJ1-4; possibly TRBD1 for D (5 bases). Trimming left V 7 bases short and J 7 bases short, with 16 bases between. The CDR3 has 14 residues. Germline V CDR1 and CDR2: MNHNY, SVGAGI (reference sequence). CDR3 sequence reads: CASTLVGGGEKLFF. CDR3 sequence (DNA): TGTGCCAGCACCCTTGTCGGGGGGGGTGAAAAACTGTTTTTT.

The genes are TRBV6-6 and TRBJ2-3; TRBD1 agrees at 10 bases. The germline V gene has CDR1 MNHNY and CDR2 SVGAGI (reference sequence). V shed 6 bases and J 4 bases; nucleotides not matched to a gene: 4. This CDR3 has 14 residues. CDR3 sequence reads: CASSRDRGADTQYF. The CDR3 coding sequence is TGTGCCAGCAGCCGGGACAGGGGCGCAGATACGCAGTATTTT.

This clone is a singleton in its sample. The chain couples TRBV27 to TRBJ2-7; 9 bases map to TRBD1. J gave up 3 bases and V 2 bases, and 5 bases lay outside the gene matches. Germline V gene sequence: CDR1 MNHEY, CDR2 SMNVEV (reference sequence). The CDR3 is 15 residues long. The CDR3 coding sequence is TGTGCCAGCAGTTTAAGAGGGACAGGGTACTACGAGCAGTACTTC. It codes for CASSLRGTGYYEQYF.

CDR3: CASIPGTHLYEQYF. DNA of the CDR3: TGTGCCAGCATCCCCGGGACTCACCTCTACGAGCAGTACTTC. The chain combines TRBV7-8 with TRBJ2-7; D is perhaps TRBD2 (6 bases). CDR1 and CDR2 (germline): SGHVS, FQNEAQ. The V end lost 7 bases, the J end lost 3 bases, and 16 bases lay between the germline ends. This CDR3 region has 14 residues.

This clone was detected only once. CDR3 nucleotides: TGTGCCAGCAGTCCAAGTTGGGACAGGGTTATCTATGGCTACACCTTC. As protein: CASSPSWDRVIYGYTF. This chain connects TRBV27 to TRBJ1-2; the match to TRBD1 covers 9 bases. V was pared by 5 bases and J by 4 bases, with 11 bases of the junction left unmatched. The CDR3 loop spans 16 amino acids. Per the germline V gene, CDR1 is MNHEY and CDR2 is SMNVEV (reference sequence).

The rearrangement links TRBV4-3 to TRBJ2-2; TRBD1 matches 7 bases. Unmatched junction bases numbered 5, after V lost 5 bases and J lost 2 bases. In germline, CDR1 is LGHNA, CDR2 YSLEER. This CDR3 is 15 amino acids long. CDR3 region: CASSLYRGNTGELFF. The DNA for the CDR3 is TGCGCCAGCAGCTTGTACAGGGGTAACACCGGGGAGCTGTTTTTT.